Detailed here is one TCR beta chain. The second PCR ran about 6 to 11 cycles with a sample-barcoded 5' primer and J-beta primers. Each of the cDNA molecules was tagged by a template-switch adaptor with 12 random nucleotides. TCRdb used MiXCR to reprocess the 5' RACE reads, holding one entry per CDR3 protein. The sample consists of roughly 410,000 distinct CDR3 sequences, over 45% of them appearing once. The data are from a study of blood T cells in healthy people across ages. The V and J ends lost 5 bases and 5 bases, in that order; junction bases with no gene match: 8. This CDR3 region has 15 residues. Germline CDR1 reads MNHEY; CDR2 reads SMNVEV (reference sequence).

Specimen: blood. The origin of this receptor is a man aged 55 to 69 in good health. The chain uses TRBV27 and TRBJ2-7; 11 bases align to TRBD2. Written as DNA, the CDR3 is TGTGCCAGCAGTACCTTAGCGGGAGGGCCACACGAGCAGTACTTC. Amino acid sequence: CASSTLAGGPHEQYF.